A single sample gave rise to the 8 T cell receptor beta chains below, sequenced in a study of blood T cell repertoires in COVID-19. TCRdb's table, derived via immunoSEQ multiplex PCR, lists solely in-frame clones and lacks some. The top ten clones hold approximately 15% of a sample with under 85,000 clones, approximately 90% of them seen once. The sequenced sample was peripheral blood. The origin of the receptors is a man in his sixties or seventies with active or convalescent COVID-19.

For the CDR3, the DNA is TGTGCCAGCCGTCCCAGGGCCTTCGGAGTAGGCACAGATACGCAGTATTTT. This translates into CASRPRAFGVGTDTQYF. The V and J genes are TRBV6-6 and TRBJ2-3, with D possibly matching TRBD1 (5 bases). Germline CDR1 and CDR2: MNHNY and SVGAGI (reference sequence). This CDR3 is 17 amino acids long. With 8 bases removed from V and 1 base from J, the gap between germline ends came to 22 bases.

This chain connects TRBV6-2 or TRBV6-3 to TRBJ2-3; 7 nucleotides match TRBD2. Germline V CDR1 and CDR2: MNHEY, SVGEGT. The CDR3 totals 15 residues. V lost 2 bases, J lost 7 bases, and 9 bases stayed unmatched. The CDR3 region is CASSYVWEGLYTQYF. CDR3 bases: TGTGCCAGCAGTTACGTATGGGAGGGCCTATATACGCAGTATTTT.

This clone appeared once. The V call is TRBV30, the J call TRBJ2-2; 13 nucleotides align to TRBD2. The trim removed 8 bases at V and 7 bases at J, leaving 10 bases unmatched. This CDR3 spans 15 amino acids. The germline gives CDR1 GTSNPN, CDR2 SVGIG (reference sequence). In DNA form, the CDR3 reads TGTGCCGGTGAAGGACTAGCGGGAGTTATCGGGGAGCTGTTTTTT. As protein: CAGEGLAGVIGELFF.

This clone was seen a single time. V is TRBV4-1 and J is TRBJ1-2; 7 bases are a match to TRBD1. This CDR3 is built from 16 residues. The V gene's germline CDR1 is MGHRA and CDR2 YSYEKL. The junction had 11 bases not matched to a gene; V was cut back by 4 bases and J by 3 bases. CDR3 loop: CASSPGTARWDYGYTF. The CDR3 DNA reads TGCGCCAGCAGCCCGGGGACAGCCCGATGGGACTATGGCTACACCTTC.

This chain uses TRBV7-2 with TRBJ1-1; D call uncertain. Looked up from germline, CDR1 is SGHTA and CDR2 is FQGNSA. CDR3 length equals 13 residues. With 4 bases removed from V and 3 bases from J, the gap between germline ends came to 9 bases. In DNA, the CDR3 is TGTGCCAGCAGCTCGGTTGCGGACACTGAAGCTTTCTTT. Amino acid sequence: CASSSVADTEAFF.

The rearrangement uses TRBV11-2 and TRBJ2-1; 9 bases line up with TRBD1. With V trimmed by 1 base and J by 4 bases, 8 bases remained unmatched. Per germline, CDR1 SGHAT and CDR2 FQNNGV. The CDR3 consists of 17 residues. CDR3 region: CASSLGSGTGIYNEQFF. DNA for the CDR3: TGTGCCAGCAGCTTAGGATCAGGGACAGGGATTTACAATGAGCAGTTCTTC.

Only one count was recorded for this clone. CDR3 in DNA: TGTGCCAGCAGGGCGACTAGTCGGTACGAGCAGTACTTC. It is translated as CASRATSRYEQYF. V usage is TRBV6-5 and J usage is TRBJ2-7; TRBD2 is a possible D gene (6 bases). V lost 6 bases and J lost 4, with 13 bases in between. The CDR3 spans 13 residues. Germline CDR1 reads MNHEY; CDR2 reads SVGAGI.

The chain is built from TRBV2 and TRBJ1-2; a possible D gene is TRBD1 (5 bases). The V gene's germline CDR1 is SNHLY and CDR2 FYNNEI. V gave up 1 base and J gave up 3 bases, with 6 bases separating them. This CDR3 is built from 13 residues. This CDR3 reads CASSEVTDYGYTF. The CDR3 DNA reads TGTGCCAGCAGTGAAGTGACAGACTATGGCTACACCTTC.